Given below is one TCR beta chain in context. Each CDR3 protein is one row after TCRdb ran MiXCR on the 5' RACE reads. The sample consists of about 470,000 distinct CDR3 sequences, more than 20% of them appearing once. V trimming: 6 bases; J trimming: 4 bases; junction bases outside the gene matches: 14. The CDR3 totals 17 residues. This sample was taken from a study of T-cell memory formation after mild COVID-19. The sample consisted of PBMCs or a T cell subset sorted from them (not recorded which). This chain links TRBV12-3 or TRBV12-4 with TRBJ2-3, with 9 bases matching TRBD2. The receptor was derived from an adult woman who had mild COVID-19 (a few samples of this study predate the infection). Cell type and time point are not known. CDR3 DNA sequence: TGTGCCAGCAGGGGGACTAGCTGGTATATATCCCCAGATACGCAGTATTTT. The encoded protein is CASRGTSWYISPDTQYF.